This T cell receptor (beta chain) stems from a study of beta chain features in type 1 diabetes. The wider study: Over all samples combined, over 85,000,000 sorted cells were examined.

cDNA synthesis used the whole RNA isolate, giving expressed TCRB sequences. There were approximately 3.5 million reads on average in the naive, central memory and regulatory T cell samples. Using immunoSEQ multiplex PCR, the repertoire was profiled, and TCRdb retains in-frame clones only, with some absent. The sample holds around 600,000 clones, roughly an eighth seen once. For this clone: Its antigen is still unknown.

Study-wide results and caveats: Naive, central memory and Treg TCRB repertoires appeared more alike in patients than in healthy donors. Significant though moderate, a shortening of TCRB CDR3s appeared in all four CD4+ subsets of Type 1 diabetes patients.

This CDR3 contains 14 residues. V lost 2 bases, J lost 6 bases, and 13 bases lay in between. Germline values: CDR1 SGHDT, CDR2 YYEEEE. The TCR sequence derives from a man younger than 40 with type 1 diabetes. The V and J genes are TRBV5-6 and TRBJ2-3; D is possibly TRBD2 (6 bases). Material for sequencing was naive CD4+ T cells from blood. CDR3 protein: CASSFFHGGDTQYF. For the CDR3, the DNA is TGTGCCAGCAGCTTCTTCCATGGGGGGGATACGCAGTATTTT.